This TCR beta chain was captured in a study of PD-L1 blockade in urothelial cancer. TCRdb keeps only in-frame clones here, not all; method: immunoSEQ multiplex PCR. This repertoire shows over 50,000 clones, 86% found once; its top ten account for under 3.5%. The CDR3 runs to 15 residues. The J segment lost 5 bases and the V segment lost 3 bases, leaving 3 bases of the junction unmatched. CDR1 KGHSH and CDR2 LQKENI come from the germline V gene. The sequence was collected from a man aged 50-60 years with urothelial cancer. The sequencing here drew on PBMCs, taken around atezolizumab (anti-PD-L1) treatment. V usage is TRBV18 and J usage is TRBJ2-1; the match to TRBD2 covers 11 bases. The DNA for the CDR3 is TGTGCCAGCTCACCGCGACTAGCGGGACACAATGAGCAGTTCTTC. It translates to CASSPRLAGHNEQFF.